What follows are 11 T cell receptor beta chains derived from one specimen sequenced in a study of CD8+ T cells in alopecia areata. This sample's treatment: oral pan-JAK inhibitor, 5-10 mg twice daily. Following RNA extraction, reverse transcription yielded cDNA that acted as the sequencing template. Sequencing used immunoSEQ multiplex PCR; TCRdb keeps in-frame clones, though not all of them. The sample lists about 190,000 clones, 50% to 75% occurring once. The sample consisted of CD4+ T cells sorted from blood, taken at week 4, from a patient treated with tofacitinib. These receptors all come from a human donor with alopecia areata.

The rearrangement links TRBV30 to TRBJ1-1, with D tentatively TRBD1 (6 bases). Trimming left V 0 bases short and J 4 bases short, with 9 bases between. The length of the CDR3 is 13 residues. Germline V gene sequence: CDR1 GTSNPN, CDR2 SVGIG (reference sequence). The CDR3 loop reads CAWSVGGATEAFF. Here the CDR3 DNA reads TGTGCCTGGAGTGTAGGGGGGGCCACTGAAGCTTTCTTT.

The CDR3 DNA is TGTGCCTGGGGGGGACAGCCAACAGATACGCAGTATTTT. It yields the protein CAWGGQPTDTQYF. The J gene is TRBJ2-3, the V gene TRBV30, with 7 nucleotides matching TRBD1. With 5 bases clipped from V and 3 bases from J, the junction kept 5 bases outside the gene matches. CDR3 length equals 13 residues. In germline, CDR1 is GTSNPN, CDR2 SVGIG (reference sequence).

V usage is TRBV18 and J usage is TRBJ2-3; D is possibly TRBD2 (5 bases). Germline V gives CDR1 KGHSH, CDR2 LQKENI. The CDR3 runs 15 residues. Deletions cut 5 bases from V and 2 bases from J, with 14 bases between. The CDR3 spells CASSNGGINTDTQYF. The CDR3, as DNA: TGTGCCAGCTCAAATGGAGGCATTAACACAGATACGCAGTATTTT.

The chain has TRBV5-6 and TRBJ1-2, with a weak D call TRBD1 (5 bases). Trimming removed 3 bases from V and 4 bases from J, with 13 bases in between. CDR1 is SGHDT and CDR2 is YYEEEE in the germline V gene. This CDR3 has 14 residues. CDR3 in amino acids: CASSSQGRGYGYTF. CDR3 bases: TGTGCCAGCAGCTCCCAGGGTCGCGGCTATGGCTACACCTTC.

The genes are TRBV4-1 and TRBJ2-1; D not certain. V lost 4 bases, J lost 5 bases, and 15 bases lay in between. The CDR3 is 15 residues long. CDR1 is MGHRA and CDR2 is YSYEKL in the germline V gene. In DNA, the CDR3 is TGCGCCAGCAGCCCCCGGAGCGCCGGAAACAATGAGCAGTTCTTC. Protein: CASSPRSAGNNEQFF.

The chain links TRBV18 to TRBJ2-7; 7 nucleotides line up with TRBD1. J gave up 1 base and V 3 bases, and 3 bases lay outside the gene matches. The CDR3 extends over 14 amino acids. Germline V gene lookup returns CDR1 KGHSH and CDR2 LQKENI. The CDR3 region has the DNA TGTGCCAGCTCACCGGGACAGCAGTCCTACGAGCAGTACTTC. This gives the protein CASSPGQQSYEQYF.

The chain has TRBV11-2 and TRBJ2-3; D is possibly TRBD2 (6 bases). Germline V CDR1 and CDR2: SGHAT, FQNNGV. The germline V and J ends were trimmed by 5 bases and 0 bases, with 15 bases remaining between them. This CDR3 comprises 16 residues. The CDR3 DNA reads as TGTGCCAGCAGCCCTCGGCGGGGATATAGCACAGATACGCAGTATTTT. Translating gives CASSPRRGYSTDTQYF.

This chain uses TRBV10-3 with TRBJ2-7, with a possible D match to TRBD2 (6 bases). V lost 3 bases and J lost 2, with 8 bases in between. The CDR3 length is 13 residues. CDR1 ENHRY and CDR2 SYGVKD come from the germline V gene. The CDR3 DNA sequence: TGTGCCATCAGTGAACGGGGGACCTACGAGCAGTACTTC. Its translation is CAISERGTYEQYF.

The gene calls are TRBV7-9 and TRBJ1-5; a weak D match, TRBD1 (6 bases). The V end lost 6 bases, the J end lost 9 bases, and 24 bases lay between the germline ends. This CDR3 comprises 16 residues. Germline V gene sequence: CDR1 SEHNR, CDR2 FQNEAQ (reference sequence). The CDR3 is CASRDRTARGRWPQHF. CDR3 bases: TGTGCCAGCAGAGATCGGACAGCCCGGGGTCGATGGCCCCAGCATTTT.

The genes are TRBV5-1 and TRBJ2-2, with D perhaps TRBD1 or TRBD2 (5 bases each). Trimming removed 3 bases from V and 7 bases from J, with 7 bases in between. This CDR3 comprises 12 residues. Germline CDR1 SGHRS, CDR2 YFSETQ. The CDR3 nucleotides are TGCGCCAGCAGCTGGGGGAACGGGGAGCTGTTTTTT. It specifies CASSWGNGELFF.

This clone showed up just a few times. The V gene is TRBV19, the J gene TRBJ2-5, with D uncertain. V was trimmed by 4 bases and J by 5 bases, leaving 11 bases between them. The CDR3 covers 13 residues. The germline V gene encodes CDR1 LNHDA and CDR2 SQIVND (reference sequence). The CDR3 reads CASSTTGKETQYF. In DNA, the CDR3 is TGTGCCAGTAGTACGACCGGAAAGGAGACCCAGTACTTC.